Below are 15 T cell receptor beta chains sequenced from a single sample in a study of tumor-infiltrating lymphocytes in primary liver carcinoma. The template, approximately 500 ng total RNA, yielded TCR beta cDNA made with a constant-region primer. Three nested multiplex PCR rounds, a slightly modified ARM-PCR method, built the TCR beta libraries. The study ran its first two PCR rounds for about 11 cycles each, using TRBV1-TRBV30 forward primers and a C-beta reverse primer. One entry per CDR3 protein, called by TCRdb with MiXCR from the multiplex PCR reads. In the table there are 250,000 to 400,000 distinct CDR3 sequences, about 60% of which are singletons. Unsorted whole blood supplied the blood RNA, and germline DNA was isolated too. Material: peripheral blood. Receptors originate from a man between 40 and 49 years old with primary liver carcinoma and hepatitis B virus infection.

Worth noting for this clonotype: A clone one base away is much larger, so this may be a read error. The chain recombines TRBV6-1 with TRBJ1-2; no clear D. This CDR3 has 15 residues. Germline V gene sequence: CDR1 MNHNS, CDR2 SASEGT. The V gene lost 6 bases and the J gene lost 8 bases, with 22 bases spanning the gap. CDR3 protein: CASRATVAVVLGYTF. The CDR3, as DNA: TGTGCCAGCAGAGCTACCGTCGCGGTGGTTTTAGGCTACACCTTC.

This rearrangement joins TRBV11-2 to TRBJ2-1, with 11 bases identical to TRBD2. Germline V gene data show CDR1 as SGHAT and CDR2 as FQNNGV. Trimming removed 1 base from V and 4 bases from J; junction bases left unmatched: 6. The CDR3 length is 17 residues. The CDR3 sequence is CASSLGASGRFYNEQFF. CDR3 DNA sequence: TGTGCCAGCAGCTTAGGGGCTAGCGGGAGGTTTTACAATGAGCAGTTCTTC.

For this clonotype: One end of the junction does not line up with germline, which may come from a read error. This chain links TRBV11-2 with TRBJ2-3, with D hard to call. The CDR3 has 13 amino acids. CDR1 is SGHAT and CDR2 is FQNNGV in the germline V gene. This CDR3 reads CASSLDSTDMQYF. CDR3 sequence (DNA): TGTGCCAGCAGCCTCGATAGCACAGATATGCAGTATTTT.

This chain uses TRBV6-2 or TRBV6-3 with TRBJ1-5; 7 bases align to TRBD1. Germline V CDR1 and CDR2: MNHEY, SVGEGT. The V and J ends lost 6 bases and 11 bases, in that order; junction bases with no gene match: 13. The CDR3 covers 14 residues. In DNA, the CDR3 is TGTGCCAGCAGCCTACTTCGACAGGGCCAGTCCCAGCATTTT. This codes for CASSLLRQGQSQHF.

Remarks on this clonotype: Sequence at one end of the junction differs from germline and may be a read error. The chain joins TRBV5-1 to TRBJ2-1, with D unresolved. The germline V gene has CDR1 SGHRS and CDR2 YFSETQ. This CDR3 has 14 amino acids. CDR3 DNA sequence: TGCACCAGCAGCTTGGCAGCTGGATACAATGAGCAGTTCTTC. As protein: CTSSLAAGYNEQFF.

This clonotype was seen only a few times. The chain couples TRBV19 to TRBJ2-2; D is unresolved. The CDR3 extends over 14 amino acids. The V end lost 10 bases, the J end lost 2 bases, and 14 bases lay between the germline ends. Germline CDR1 and CDR2: LNHDA and SQIVND (reference sequence). CDR3 protein: CATSVGRNTGELFF. In DNA, the CDR3 is TGTGCCACCTCAGTTGGCAGAAACACCGGGGAGCTGTTTTTT.

Worth noting for this clonotype: At one of its ends the junction is not consistent with the germline gene, which may arise from a read error. V gene TRBV6-7 combines with J gene TRBJ2-5; 10 bases agree with TRBD2. TRBV6-7 counts as an open reading frame of uncertain function. CDR3 length: 17 amino acids. The CDR3 sequence: CASNYLSYLAGEETQYF. CDR3 DNA sequence: TGTGCCAGCAATTACTTGAGTTATCTAGCGGGAGAAGAGACCCAGTACTTC.

Details on this clonotype: A read error may produce the germline difference seen at one junction end. The V and J genes are TRBV6-5 and TRBJ2-3, with a weak D call TRBD2 (5 bases). The germline CDR1 and CDR2 sequences are MNHEY and SVGAGI. There are 17 residues in the CDR3. DNA for the CDR3: TGTGCCAGCAGTTATTCCGGCAGGACCTCTAGCACAGATATGCAGTATTTT. Translating gives CASSYSGRTSSTDMQYF.

This clonotype was seen repeatedly, ten times or more. The DNA for the CDR3 is TGTGCCAGCAGCTTCGGTCCAGATACGCAGTATTTT. Translating gives CASSFGPDTQYF. This chain connects TRBV11-2 to TRBJ2-3; D remains ambiguous. The V end lost 3 bases, the J end lost 4 bases, and 5 bases lay between the germline ends. The germline V gene encodes CDR1 SGHAT and CDR2 FQNNGV. The CDR3 has 12 amino acids. The complete variable domain, with remaining parts taken from reference TRBV11-2 and TRBJ2-3, reads EAGVAQSPRYKIIEKRQSVAFWCNPISGHATLYWYQQILGQGPKLLIQFQNNGVVDDSQLPKDRFSAERLKGVDSTLKIQPAKLEDSAVYLCASSFGPDTQYFGPGTRLTVL.

On this clonotype itself: With a much larger clone just one base away, this may be a read error. V usage is TRBV12-3 or TRBV12-4 and J usage is TRBJ2-5; D ambiguous. The CDR3 is 13 residues long. The ends were cut back, 3 bases at V and 4 bases at J, with 9 bases in the middle. The DNA of the CDR3 is TGTGCCAGCAGTTTGGCTATCCGAGAGACCCAGTACTTC. This codes for CASSLAIRETQYF.

About this clonotype itself: A much larger clone lies one base from this, so it may be a read error. The V and J genes are TRBV7-8 and TRBJ2-3; tentatively, D is TRBD2 (7 bases). This CDR3 is 13 amino acids long. Trimming left V 2 bases short and J 11 bases short, with 14 bases between. Germline V gene sequence: CDR1 SGHVS, CDR2 FQNEAQ. Here the CDR3 reads CASSLKGGSRQYF. In DNA, the CDR3 is TGTGCCAGCAGCTTAAAGGGGGGGTCAAGGCAGTATTTT.

Concerning this clonotype: A read error may produce the germline difference seen at one junction end. The rearrangement joins TRBV11-2 to TRBJ2-4; weak D call: TRBD1 (7 bases). The CDR3 is 16 amino acids. The V gene's germline CDR1 is SGHAT and CDR2 FQNNGV. CDR3 loop: CVSRPRGGGAANIQYF. CDR3 nucleotide sequence: TGTGTCAGCAGACCGAGAGGGGGCGGGGCGGCGAACATTCAGTACTTC.

There are many counts of this clonotype. The chain uses TRBV4-3 and TRBJ2-7, with D possibly being TRBD1 (6 bases). This CDR3 has 14 amino acids. Germline V lookup: CDR1 LGHNA, CDR2 YSLEER. Trimming took 0 bases from V and 3 from J, leaving 9 bases between them. CDR3 in amino acids: CASSQEGQSYEQYF. DNA for the CDR3: TGCGCCAGCAGCCAAGAAGGACAGAGCTACGAGCAGTACTTC.

V usage is TRBV6-2 or TRBV6-3 and J usage is TRBJ2-2; 7 nucleotides agree with TRBD2. The J segment lost 5 bases and the V segment lost 8 bases, leaving 8 bases of the junction unmatched. The CDR3 totals 14 residues. Germline V gives CDR1 MNHEY, CDR2 SVGEGT. CDR3 loop: CASRLAVNTGELFF. The CDR3 nucleotides are TGTGCCAGCCGGCTAGCGGTGAATACCGGGGAGCTGTTTTTT.

This clonotype was seen a handful of times. The chain uses TRBV5-5 and TRBJ1-5; TRBD1 agrees at 9 bases. Per germline, CDR1 SGHKS and CDR2 YYEKEE (reference sequence). The CDR3 is 15 amino acids. With V trimmed by 4 bases and J by 5 bases, 7 bases remained unmatched. CDR3 nucleotides: TGTGCCAGCAGCGGGACAGGGAGGCAAGATCAGCCCCAGCATTTT. Translating gives CASSGTGRQDQPQHF.